The sequence of this T cell receptor beta chain was determined in a study of blood T cell repertoires in COVID-19. As for the study in general: PBMCs, B-cell-depleted T cells, or T cells provided the cDNA or gDNA that made up the material.

In the authors' workflow: Counts of nucleated cells, estimated from reference gene primer amplification, were obtained. Profiling relied on immunoSEQ multiplex PCR, and the TCRdb table lists in-frame clones only, not all of them. The V and J calls and clone size were taken over from that table, and D and trimming were inferred from the DNA. The sample has roughly 150,000 clones; approximately 78% are singletons. There are 14 residues in the CDR3. Germline CDR1 SGHRS, CDR2 YFSETQ. Trimming stripped 0 bases from V and 5 bases from J, with 11 bases between. Sequencing was performed on peripheral blood. The V and J genes are TRBV5-1 and TRBJ1-1; TRBD1 might be the D (6 bases). This sequence was found in a woman of 80 years or more with acute or convalescent COVID-19. This CDR3 reads CASSLEGGGTEAFF. CDR3 coding DNA: TGCGCCAGCAGCTTGGAAGGGGGTGGAACTGAAGCTTTCTTT.